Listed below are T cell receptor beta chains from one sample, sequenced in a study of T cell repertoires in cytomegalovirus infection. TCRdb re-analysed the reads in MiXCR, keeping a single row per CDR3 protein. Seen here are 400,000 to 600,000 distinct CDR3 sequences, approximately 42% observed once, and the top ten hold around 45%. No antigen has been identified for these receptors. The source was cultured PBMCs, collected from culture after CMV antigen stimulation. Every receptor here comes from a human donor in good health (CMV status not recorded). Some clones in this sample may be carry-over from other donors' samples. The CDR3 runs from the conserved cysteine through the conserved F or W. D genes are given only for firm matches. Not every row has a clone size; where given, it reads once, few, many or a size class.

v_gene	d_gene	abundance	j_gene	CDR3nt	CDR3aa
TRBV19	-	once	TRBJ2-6	TGTGCCAGTAGTACCTACAGGGATTCTGGGGCCAACGTCCTGACTTTC	CASSTYRDSGANVLTF
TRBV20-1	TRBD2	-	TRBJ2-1	TGCAGTGCTCACAGCGGGAGCTCCTACAATGAGCAGTTCTTC	CSAHSGSSYNEQFF
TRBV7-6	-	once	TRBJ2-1	TGTGCCAGCAGCTTACTGGTACAAGCAAGTGAGCAGTTCTTC	CASSLLVQASEQFF
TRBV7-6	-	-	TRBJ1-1	TGTGCCAGCAGCTTAGCGGGACATAGGACAGCGAACACTGAAGCTTTCTTT	CASSLAGHRTANTEAFF
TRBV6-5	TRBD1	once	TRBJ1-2	TGTGCCACACGCAGAGGGACAGGGGGCGCACTGGGTCATGGCTACACCTTC	CATRRGTGGALGHGYTF
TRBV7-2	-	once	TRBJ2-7	TGTGCCAGCAGGACCAGGGCTCGCAACGAGCAGTACTTC	CASRTRARNEQYF
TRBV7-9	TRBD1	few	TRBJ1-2	TGTGCCAGCAGCTACGGGACAGGGAGGATCTATGGCTACACCTTC	CASSYGTGRIYGYTF
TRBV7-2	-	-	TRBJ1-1	TGTGCCAGCTGCTTATATCGGTCCACTGAAGCTTTCTTT	CASCLYRSTEAFF
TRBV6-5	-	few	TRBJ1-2	TGTGCCAGCACCCCCCGGGACAAAAGCCCCCGCTTACGGTATGGCTACACCTTC	CASTPRDKSPRLRYGYTF
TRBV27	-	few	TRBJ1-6	TGTGCCAGCAGCTCAGGACGGGAGAGGGCACCCCTCCACTTT	CASSSGRERAPLHF
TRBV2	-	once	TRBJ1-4	TGTGCCAGCAGGTCGGGGACGGGACCCAATGAAAAACTGTTTTTT	CASRSGTGPNEKLFF
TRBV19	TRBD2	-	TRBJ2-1	TGTGCCAGTAGTACGACTAGCGGGGGTTACAATGAGCAGTTCTTC	CASSTTSGGYNEQFF
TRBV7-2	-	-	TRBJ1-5	TGTGCCAGCAGCCCCCGGACACTGGGCCAGCAGCCCCAGCATTTT	CASSPRTLGQQPQHF
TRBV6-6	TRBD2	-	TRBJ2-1	TGTGCCAGCAGTTACGAGCGGGGGGGCTCTGGTGAGCAGTTCTTC	CASSYERGGSGEQFF
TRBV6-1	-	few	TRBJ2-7	TGTGCCGCCACGGGTGGATTTTCCTACGAGCAGTACTTC	CAATGGFSYEQYF
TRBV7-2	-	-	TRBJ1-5	TGTGCCAGCAGCTTCGAGGGAGGAAACCAGCCCCAGCATTTT	CASSFEGGNQPQHF
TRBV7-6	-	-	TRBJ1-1	TGTGCCAGCAGCTCCCGGGACCCGAAAACTGAAGCTTTCTTT	CASSSRDPKTEAFF
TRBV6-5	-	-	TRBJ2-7	TGTGCCAGCAGTGACGAAACAGACTACGAGCAGTACTTC	CASSDETDYEQYF
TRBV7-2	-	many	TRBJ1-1	TGTGCCAGCAGCTCGGATCGAGGGACTGAAGCTTTCTTT	CASSSDRGTEAFF
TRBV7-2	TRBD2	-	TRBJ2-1	TGTGCCAGCAGCTTAGCGCGGGGGACTAGCGGGAGAAATGAGCAGTTCTTC	CASSLARGTSGRNEQFF
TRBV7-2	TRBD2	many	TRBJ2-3	TGTGCCAGCAGCGGATCTAGCGGGATCACAGATACGCAGTATTTT	CASSGSSGITDTQYF
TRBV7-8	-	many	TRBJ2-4	TGTGCCAGCAGCTTAGACACCGGAAGCTTAGCCAAAAACATTCAGTACTTC	CASSLDTGSLAKNIQYF
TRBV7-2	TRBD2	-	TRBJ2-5	TGTGCCAGCAGCTTCCTCGGACTAGCGGAAGAGACCCAGTACTTC	CASSFLGLAEETQYF
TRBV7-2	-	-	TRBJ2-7	TGTGCCAGCAGCTTAGCCGGGGAGAGCGGCGAGCAGTACTTC	CASSLAGESGEQYF
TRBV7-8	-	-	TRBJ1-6	TGTGCCAGCAGACACGGACGGTTCAATAATTCACCCCTCCACTTT	CASRHGRFNNSPLHF
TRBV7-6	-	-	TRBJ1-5	TGTGCCAGCAGCTTAGCGGCAGGGACGATTAATCAGCCCCAGCATTTT	CASSLAAGTINQPQHF
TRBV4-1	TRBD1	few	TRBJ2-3	TGCGCCAGCAGCCAAGATTGGACAGGGGGCACGACAGATACGCAGTATTTT	CASSQDWTGGTTDTQYF
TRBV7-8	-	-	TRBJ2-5	TGTGCCAGCAGCTTCTGGGCGGACCAAGAGACCCAGTACTTC	CASSFWADQETQYF
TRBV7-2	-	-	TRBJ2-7	TGTGCCAGCAGCTCAAACCGGGAGCCCAGCGAGCAGTACTTC	CASSSNREPSEQYF
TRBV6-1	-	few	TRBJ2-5	TGTGCCAGCAGCCGGCGAGCGTACCAAGAGACCCAGTACTTC	CASSRRAYQETQYF
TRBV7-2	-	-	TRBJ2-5	TGTGCCAGCAGCGGATTCCAAGAGACCCAGTACTTC	CASSGFQETQYF
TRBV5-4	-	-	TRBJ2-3	TGTGCCAGCAGCCGGCTGTCGGGGGGCTCTAGCACAGATACGCAGTATTTT	CASSRLSGGSSTDTQYF
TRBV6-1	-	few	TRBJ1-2	TGTGCCAGCAGTGAACGGGACGATCCCTCGAACAACTATGGCTACACCTTC	CASSERDDPSNNYGYTF
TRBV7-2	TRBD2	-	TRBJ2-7	TGTGCCAGCAGCCGGTCCGGGGGGAGGGTTATTCCCTACGAGCAGTACTTC	CASSRSGGRVIPYEQYF
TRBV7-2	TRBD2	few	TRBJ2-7	TGTGCCAGCAGCACCCGTAGCGGGGGACCCTACGAGCAGTACTTC	CASSTRSGGPYEQYF
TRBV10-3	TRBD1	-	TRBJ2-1	TGTGCCATCAGGTCGGACAGGGGTTACAATGAGCAGTTCTTC	CAIRSDRGYNEQFF
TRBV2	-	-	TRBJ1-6	TGTGCCAGCAGAGAGAGGGGAGGGAATTCACCCCTCCACTTT	CASRERGGNSPLHF
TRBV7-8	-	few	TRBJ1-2	TGTGCCAGCAGCCCCAGGACAGACTATGGCTACACCTTC	CASSPRTDYGYTF
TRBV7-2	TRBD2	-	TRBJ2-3	TGTGCCAGCAGCTTATTATCGGGGGGGCCCACAGATACGCAGTATTTT	CASSLLSGGPTDTQYF
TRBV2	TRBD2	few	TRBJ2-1	TGTGCCAGCAGGGGACTAGCGGGGGTCAATGAGCAGTTCTTC	CASRGLAGVNEQFF
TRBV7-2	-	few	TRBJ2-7	TGTGCCAGCAGCTTCGCCACCCAAGGCCAGCAGTACTTC	CASSFATQGQQYF
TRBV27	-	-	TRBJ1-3	TGTGCCAGCAGTTCTAACAGGGATCGCTCTGGAAACACCATATATTTT	CASSSNRDRSGNTIYF